This TCR beta chain was identified in a study of blood T cell repertoires in COVID-19. V lost 2 bases and J lost 4, with 9 bases in between. The CDR3 loop spans 13 amino acids. Germline lookup yields CDR1 LGHDT and CDR2 YNNKEL (reference sequence). Repertoires were generated with immunoSEQ multiplex PCR, while TCRdb's copy carries only in-frame clones and drops some. The sample gives approximately 210,000 clones, 80% to 90% of which show up once; around 8.7% is in the top ten. Sequenced material: peripheral blood. The chain links TRBV3-1 (or the pseudogene TRBV3-2) to TRBJ2-7, with a weak D call TRBD1 (6 bases). This receptor was taken from a woman between 50 and 59 years old with acute or convalescent COVID-19. CDR3 nucleotide sequence: TGTGCCAGCAGCCAAACAGGGCCTTACGAGCAGTACTTC. This translates into CASSQTGPYEQYF.